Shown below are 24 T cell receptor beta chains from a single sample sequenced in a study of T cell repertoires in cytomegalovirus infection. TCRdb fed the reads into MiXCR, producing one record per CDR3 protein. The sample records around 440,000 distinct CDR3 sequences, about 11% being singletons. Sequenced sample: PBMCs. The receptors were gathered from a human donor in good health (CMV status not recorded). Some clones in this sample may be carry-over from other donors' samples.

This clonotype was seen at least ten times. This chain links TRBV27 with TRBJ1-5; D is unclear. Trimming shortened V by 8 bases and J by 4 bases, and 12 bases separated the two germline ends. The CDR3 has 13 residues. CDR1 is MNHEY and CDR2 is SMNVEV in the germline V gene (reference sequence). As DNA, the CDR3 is TGTGCCAGCGTCGGGCGGTTAAATCAGCCCCAGCATTTT. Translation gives CASVGRLNQPQHF.

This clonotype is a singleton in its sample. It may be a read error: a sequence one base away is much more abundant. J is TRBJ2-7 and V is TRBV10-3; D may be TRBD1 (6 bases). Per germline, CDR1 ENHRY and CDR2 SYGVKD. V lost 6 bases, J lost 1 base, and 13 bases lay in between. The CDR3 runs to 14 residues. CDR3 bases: TGTGCCATCAGCGGGACAAGGATATCCTACGAGCAGTACTTC. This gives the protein CAISGTRISYEQYF.

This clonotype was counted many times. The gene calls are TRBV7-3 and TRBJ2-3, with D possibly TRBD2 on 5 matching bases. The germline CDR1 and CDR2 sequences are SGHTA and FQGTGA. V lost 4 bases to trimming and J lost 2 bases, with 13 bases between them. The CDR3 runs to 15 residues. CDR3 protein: CASSSGGRDTDTQYF. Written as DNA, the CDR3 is TGTGCCAGCAGCTCCGGTGGACGGGACACAGATACGCAGTATTTT.

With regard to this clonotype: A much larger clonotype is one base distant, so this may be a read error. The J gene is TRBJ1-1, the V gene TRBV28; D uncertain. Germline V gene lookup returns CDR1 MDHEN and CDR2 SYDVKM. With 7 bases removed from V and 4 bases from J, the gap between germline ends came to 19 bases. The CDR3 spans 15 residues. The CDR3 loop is CASTSTQAVGTEAFF. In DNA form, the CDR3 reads TGTGCCAGCACTTCTACTCAGGCAGTGGGCACTGAAGCTTTCTTT.

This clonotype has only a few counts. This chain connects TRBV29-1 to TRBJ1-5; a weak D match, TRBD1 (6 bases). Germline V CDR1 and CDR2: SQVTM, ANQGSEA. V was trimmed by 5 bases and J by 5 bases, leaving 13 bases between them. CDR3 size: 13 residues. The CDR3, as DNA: TGCAGCGTTAAAGGGGGGGGAGATCAGCCCCAGCATTTT. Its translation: CSVKGGGDQPQHF.

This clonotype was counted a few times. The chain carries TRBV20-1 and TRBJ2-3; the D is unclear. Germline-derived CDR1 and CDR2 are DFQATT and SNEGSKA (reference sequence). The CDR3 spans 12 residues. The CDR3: CSRRRVSDTQYF. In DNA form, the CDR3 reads TGCTCCCGAAGAAGGGTCTCAGATACGCAGTATTTT.

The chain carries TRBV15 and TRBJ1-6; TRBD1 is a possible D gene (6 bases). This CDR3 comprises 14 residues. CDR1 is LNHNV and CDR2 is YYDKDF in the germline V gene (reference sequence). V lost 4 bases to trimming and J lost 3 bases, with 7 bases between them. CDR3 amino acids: CATSNRDYNSPLHF. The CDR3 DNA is TGTGCCACCAGCAACAGGGACTATAATTCACCCCTCCACTTT.

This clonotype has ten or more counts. The CDR3 protein is CASSLAGGGLAGVLPTDTQYF. In DNA, the CDR3 is TGTGCCAGCAGCTTAGCGGGTGGGGGACTAGCGGGAGTTCTCCCCACAGATACGCAGTATTTT. The rearrangement joins TRBV7-6 to TRBJ2-3; 14 bases are shared with TRBD2. Germline CDR1 and CDR2: SGHVS and FNYEAQ. The CDR3 runs to 21 residues. The V segment lost 0 bases and the J segment 2 bases; nucleotides outside the gene matches: 13.

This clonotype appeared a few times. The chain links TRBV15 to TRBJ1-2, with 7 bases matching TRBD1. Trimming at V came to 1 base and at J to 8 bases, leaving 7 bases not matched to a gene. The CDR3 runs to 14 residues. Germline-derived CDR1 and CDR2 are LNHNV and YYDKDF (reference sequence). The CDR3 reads CATSRGYQGGGYTF. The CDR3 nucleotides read TGTGCCACCAGCAGAGGTTATCAGGGGGGCGGCTACACCTTC.

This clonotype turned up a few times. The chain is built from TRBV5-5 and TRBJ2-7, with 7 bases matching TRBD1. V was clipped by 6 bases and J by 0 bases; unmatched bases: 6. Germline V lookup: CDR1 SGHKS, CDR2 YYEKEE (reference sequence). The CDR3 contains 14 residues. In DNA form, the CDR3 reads TGTGCCAGCATTCCGGGACAGAGCTCCTACGAGCAGTACTTC. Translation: CASIPGQSSYEQYF.

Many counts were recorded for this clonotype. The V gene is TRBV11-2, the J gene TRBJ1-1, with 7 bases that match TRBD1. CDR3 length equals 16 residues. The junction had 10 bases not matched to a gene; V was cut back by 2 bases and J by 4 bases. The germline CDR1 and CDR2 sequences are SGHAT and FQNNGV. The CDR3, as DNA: TGTGCCAGCAGCTTAACTTTACAGGGGTCCGGCACTGAAGCTTTCTTT. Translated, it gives CASSLTLQGSGTEAFF.

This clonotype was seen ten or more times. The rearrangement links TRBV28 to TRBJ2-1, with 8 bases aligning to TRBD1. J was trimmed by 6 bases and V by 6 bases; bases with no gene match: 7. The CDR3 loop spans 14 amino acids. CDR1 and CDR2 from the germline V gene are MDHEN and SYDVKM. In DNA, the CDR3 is TGTGCCAGCAGGCGGACAGGGTCGGTCAATGAGCAGTTCTTC. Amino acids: CASRRTGSVNEQFF.

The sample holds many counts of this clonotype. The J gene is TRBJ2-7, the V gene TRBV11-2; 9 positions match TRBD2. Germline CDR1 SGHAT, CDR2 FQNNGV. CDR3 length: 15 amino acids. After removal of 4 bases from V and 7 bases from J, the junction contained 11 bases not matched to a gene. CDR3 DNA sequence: TGTGCCAGCAGCTCAACCCGCGGGAGGGCCAGTGAGCAGTACTTC. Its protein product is CASSSTRGRASEQYF.

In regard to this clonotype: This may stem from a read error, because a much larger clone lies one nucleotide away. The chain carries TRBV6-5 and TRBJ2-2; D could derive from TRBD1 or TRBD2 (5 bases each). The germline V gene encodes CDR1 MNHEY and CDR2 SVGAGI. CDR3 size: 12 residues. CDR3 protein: CVSWGSVGELFF. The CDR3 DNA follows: TGTGTCTCGTGGGGGAGTGTAGGGGAGCTGTTTTTT.

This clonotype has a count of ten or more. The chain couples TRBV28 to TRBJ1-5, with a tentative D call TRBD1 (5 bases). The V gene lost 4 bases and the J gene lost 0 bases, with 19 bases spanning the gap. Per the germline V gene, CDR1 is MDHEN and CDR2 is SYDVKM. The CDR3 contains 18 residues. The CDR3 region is CASSSLPLTAYSNQPQHF. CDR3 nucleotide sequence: TGTGCCAGCAGTTCACTACCGTTGACAGCTTATAGCAATCAGCCCCAGCATTTT.

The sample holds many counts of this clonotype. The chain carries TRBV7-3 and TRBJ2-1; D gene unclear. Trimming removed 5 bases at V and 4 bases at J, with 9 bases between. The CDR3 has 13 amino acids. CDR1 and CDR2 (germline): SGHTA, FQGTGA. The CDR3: CASSQDTYNEQFF. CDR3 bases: TGTGCCAGCAGCCAAGACACGTACAATGAGCAGTTCTTC. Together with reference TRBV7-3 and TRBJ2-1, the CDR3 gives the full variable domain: GAGVSQTPSNKVTEKGKYVELRCDPISGHTALYWYRQSLGQGPEFLIYFQGTGAADDSGLPNDRFFAVRPEGSVSTLKIQRTERGDSAVYLCASSQDTYNEQFFGPGTRLTVL.

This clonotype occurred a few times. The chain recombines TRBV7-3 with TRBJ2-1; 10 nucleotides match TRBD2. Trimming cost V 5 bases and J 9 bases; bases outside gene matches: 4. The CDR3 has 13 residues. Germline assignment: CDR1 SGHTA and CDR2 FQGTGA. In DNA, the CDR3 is TGTGCCAGCAGCCCTAGCGGGGGTGGTGAGCAGTTCTTC. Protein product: CASSPSGGGEQFF.

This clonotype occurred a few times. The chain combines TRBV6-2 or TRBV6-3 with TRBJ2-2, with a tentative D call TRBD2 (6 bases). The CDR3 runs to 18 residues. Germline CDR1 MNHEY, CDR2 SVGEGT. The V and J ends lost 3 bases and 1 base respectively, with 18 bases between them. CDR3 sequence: CASSYTDRRRENTGELFF. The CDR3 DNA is TGTGCCAGCAGTTATACCGACAGACGGAGGGAGAACACCGGGGAGCTGTTTTTT.

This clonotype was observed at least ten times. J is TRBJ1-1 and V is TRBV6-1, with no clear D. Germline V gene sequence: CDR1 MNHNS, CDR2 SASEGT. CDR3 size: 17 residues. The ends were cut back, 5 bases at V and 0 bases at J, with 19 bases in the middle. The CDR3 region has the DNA TGTGCCAGCAGTCCACGCGGATCTATTATCATGAACACTGAAGCTTTCTTT. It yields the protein CASSPRGSIIMNTEAFF.

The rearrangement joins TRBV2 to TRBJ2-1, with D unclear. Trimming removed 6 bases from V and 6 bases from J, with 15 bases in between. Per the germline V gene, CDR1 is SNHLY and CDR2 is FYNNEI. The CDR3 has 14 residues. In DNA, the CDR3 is TGTGCCAGCAGCGCCTCGCGGAACCCCAATGAGCAGTTCTTC. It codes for CASSASRNPNEQFF.

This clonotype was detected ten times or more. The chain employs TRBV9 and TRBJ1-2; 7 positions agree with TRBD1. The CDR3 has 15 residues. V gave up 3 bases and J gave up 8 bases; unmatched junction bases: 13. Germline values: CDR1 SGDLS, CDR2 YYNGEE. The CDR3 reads CASSAPGQSNSGYTF. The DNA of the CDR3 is TGTGCCAGCAGCGCTCCGGGACAGTCAAATTCCGGCTACACCTTC.

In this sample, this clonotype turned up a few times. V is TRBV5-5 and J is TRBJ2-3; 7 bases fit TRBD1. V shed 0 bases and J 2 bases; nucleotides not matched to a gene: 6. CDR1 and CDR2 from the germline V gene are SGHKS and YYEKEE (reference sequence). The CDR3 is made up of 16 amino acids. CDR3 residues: CASSLEGQPITDTQYF. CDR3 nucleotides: TGTGCCAGCAGCTTGGAGGGACAGCCCATCACAGATACGCAGTATTTT.

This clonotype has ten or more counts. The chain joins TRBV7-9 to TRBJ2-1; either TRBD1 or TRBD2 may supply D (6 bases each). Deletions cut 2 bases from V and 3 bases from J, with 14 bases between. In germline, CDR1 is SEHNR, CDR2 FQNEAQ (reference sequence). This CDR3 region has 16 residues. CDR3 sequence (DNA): TGTGCCAGCAGCTTAAGGGAGGACAGTTTCTACAATGAGCAGTTCTTC. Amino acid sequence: CASSLREDSFYNEQFF.

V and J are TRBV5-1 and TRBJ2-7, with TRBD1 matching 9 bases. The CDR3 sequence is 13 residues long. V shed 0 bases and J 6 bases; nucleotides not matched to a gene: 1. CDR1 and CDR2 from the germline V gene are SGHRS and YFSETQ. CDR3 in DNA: TGCGCCAGCAGCTTGGGGGACAGGGTCGAGCAGTACTTC. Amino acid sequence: CASSLGDRVEQYF.